This TCR beta chain appears in the sequencing data of a study of cytomegalovirus exposure and HLA in healthy donors. Points on this clone: The target antigen is unknown.

Researchers ran the PCR with 60 Vbeta and 13 Jbeta primers. Assay used: immunoSEQ multiplex PCR; TCRdb lists only in-frame clones, some missing. Among 150,000 to 200,000 clones, about 80% were seen once, and the ten largest hold under 0.8%. The germline V gene has CDR1 LGHNT and CDR2 FRNRAP. The CDR3 consists of 16 residues. V lost 0 bases to trimming and J lost 5 bases, with 15 bases between them. Overall study findings and caveats: Cytomegalovirus-associated status was assigned to about 180 TCR beta chains. The authors excluded some V segments, including TRBV6-2 and TRBV6-3, as indistinguishable. Reports indicated that the classifier achieved high specificity and sensitivity in diagnosing cytomegalovirus status. Relative to equally common others, HLA-associated TCR beta chains showed greater clonal expansion in a later analysis.

This chain joins TRBV12-5 and TRBJ2-3; possibly TRBD2 for D (5 bases). The clonotype originates from a boy between 5 and 17 years old in good health and CMV-seronegative. The sequenced material came from PBMCs. CDR3 residues: CASGLVLVGRGDTQYF. CDR3 sequence (DNA): TGTGCTAGTGGTTTGGTACTCGTTGGACGGGGAGATACGCAGTATTTT.